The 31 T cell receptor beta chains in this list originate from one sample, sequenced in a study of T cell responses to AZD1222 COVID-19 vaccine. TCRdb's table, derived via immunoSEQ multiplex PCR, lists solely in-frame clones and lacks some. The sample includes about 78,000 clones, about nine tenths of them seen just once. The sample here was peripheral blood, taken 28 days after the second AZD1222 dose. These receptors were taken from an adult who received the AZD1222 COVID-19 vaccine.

CDR3 DNA sequence: TGTGCCAGCAGCTTGGTTTCGCGGGAGCGGGCTTTCTTT. It codes for CASSLVSRERAFF. The gene calls are TRBV5-6 and TRBJ1-1; D is unclear. Trimming left V 0 bases short and J 11 bases short, with 14 bases between. The length of the CDR3 is 13 residues. The germline V gene has CDR1 SGHDT and CDR2 YYEEEE.

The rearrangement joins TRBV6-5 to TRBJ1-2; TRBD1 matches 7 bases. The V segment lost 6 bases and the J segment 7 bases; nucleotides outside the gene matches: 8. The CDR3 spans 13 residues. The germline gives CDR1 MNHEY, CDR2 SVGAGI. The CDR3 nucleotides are TGTGCCAGCAGCATCGACAGGGCTGGTGGCTACACCTTC. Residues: CASSIDRAGGYTF.

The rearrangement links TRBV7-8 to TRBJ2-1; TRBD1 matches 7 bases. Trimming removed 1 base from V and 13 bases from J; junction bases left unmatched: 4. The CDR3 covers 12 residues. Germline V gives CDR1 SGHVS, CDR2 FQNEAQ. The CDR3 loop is CASSLVEGGQFF. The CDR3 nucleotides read TGTGCCAGCAGCTTAGTCGAAGGGGGCCAGTTCTTC. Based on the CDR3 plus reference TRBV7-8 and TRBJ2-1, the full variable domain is GAGVSQSPRYKVAKRGQDVALRCDPISGHVSLFWYQQALGQGPEFLTYFQNEAQLDKSGLPSDRFFAERPEGSVSTLKIQRTQQEDSAVYLCASSLVEGGQFFGPGTRLTVL.

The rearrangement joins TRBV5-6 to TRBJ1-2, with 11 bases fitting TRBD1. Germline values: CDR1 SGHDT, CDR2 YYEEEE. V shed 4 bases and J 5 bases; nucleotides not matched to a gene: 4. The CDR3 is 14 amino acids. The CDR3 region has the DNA TGTGCCAGCAGCGGACAGGGGGCGAATTATGGCTACACCTTC. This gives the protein CASSGQGANYGYTF. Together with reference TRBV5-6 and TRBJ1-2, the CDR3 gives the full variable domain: DAGVTQSPTHLIKTRGQQVTLRCSPKSGHDTVSWYQQALGQGPQFIFQYYEEEERQRGNFPDRFSGHQFPNYSSELNVNALLLGDSALYLCASSGQGANYGYTFGSGTRLTVV.

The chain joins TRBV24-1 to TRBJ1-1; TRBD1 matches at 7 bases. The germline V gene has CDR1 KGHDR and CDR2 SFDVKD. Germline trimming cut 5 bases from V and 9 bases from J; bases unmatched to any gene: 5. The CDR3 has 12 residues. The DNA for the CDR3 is TGTGCCACCAGTGGTCCGGGACAGCAAGCTTTCTTT. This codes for CATSGPGQQAFF.

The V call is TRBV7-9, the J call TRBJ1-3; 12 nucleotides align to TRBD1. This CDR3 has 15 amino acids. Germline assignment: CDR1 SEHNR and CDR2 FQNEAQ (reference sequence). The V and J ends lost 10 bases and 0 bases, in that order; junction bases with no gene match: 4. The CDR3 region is CAMGQGAYSGNTIYF. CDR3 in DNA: TGTGCCATGGGACAGGGGGCTTACTCTGGAAACACCATATATTTT.

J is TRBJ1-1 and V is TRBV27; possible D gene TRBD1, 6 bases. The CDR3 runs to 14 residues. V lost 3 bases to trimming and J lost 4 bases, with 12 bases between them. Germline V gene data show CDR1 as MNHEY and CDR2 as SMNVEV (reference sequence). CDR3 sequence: CASSFRARGTEAFF. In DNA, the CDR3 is TGTGCCAGCAGTTTCCGCGCCAGGGGCACTGAAGCTTTCTTT.

This CDR3 reads CASSLRAREKLFF. In nucleotides, the CDR3 is TGTGCCAGCAGCCTCAGGGCGCGGGAAAAACTGTTTTTT. This sequence joins TRBV11-3 and TRBJ1-4; possibly TRBD1 for D (5 bases). The CDR3 has 13 residues. CDR1 SGHNT and CDR2 YENEEA come from the germline V gene. V was trimmed by 5 bases and J by 8 bases, leaving 12 bases between them.

CDR3 residues: CASSGLNSNQPQHF. DNA for the CDR3: TGTGCCAGCAGCGGCCTCAATAGCAATCAGCCCCAGCATTTT. The chain carries TRBV9 and TRBJ1-5, with D uncertain. Per germline, CDR1 SGDLS and CDR2 YYNGEE. V was cut by 3 bases and J by 0 bases, with 7 bases left in between. The CDR3 is 14 residues long.

The CDR3 bases are TGTGCCAGTAGTGGGGGGCCGACTAACTATGGCTACACCTTC. It is translated as CASSGGPTNYGYTF. V and J are TRBV19 and TRBJ1-2; perhaps TRBD1 as D (6 bases). CDR1 is LNHDA and CDR2 is SQIVND in the germline V gene (reference sequence). Between the trimmed V and J ends, which lost 5 bases and 0 bases, there was a span of 10 bases. The CDR3 has 14 amino acids. The variable domain in full, completed from reference TRBV19 and TRBJ1-2, reads DGGITQSPKYLFRKEGQNVTLSCEQNLNHDAMYWYRQDPGQGLRLIYYSQIVNDFQKGDIAEGYSVSREKKESFPLTVTSAQKNPTAFYLCASSGGPTNYGYTFGSGTRLTVV.

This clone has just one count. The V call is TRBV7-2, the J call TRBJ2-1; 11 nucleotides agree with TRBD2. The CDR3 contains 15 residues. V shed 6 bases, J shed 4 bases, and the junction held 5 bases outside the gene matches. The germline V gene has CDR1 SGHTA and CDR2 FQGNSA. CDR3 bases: TGTGCCAGCAGTTTGTCTAGCGGGGGGTACAATGAGCAGTTCTTC. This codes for CASSLSSGGYNEQFF.

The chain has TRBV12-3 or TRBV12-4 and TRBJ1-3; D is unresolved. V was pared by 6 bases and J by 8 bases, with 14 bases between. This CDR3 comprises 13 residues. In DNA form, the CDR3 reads TGTGCCAGCAGACTCCGGGAGCGAGACACCATATATTTT. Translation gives CASRLRERDTIYF.

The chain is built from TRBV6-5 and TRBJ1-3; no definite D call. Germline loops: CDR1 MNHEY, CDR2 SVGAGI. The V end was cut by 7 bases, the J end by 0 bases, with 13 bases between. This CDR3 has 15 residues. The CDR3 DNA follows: TGTGCCAGCATTAAGGTGGGGTTCTCTGGAAACACCATATATTTT. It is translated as CASIKVGFSGNTIYF.

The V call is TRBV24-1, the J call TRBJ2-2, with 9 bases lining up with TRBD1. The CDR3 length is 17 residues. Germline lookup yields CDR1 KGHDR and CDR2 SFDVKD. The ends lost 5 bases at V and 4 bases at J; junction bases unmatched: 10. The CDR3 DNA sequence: TGTGCCACCAGTGGCCCTTATCCGGGACAGGGCACCGGGGAGCTGTTTTTT. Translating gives CATSGPYPGQGTGELFF.

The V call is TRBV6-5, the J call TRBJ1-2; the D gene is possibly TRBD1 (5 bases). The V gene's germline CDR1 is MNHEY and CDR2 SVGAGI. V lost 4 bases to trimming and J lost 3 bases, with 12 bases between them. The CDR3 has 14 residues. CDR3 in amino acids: CASSSNTGHYGYTF. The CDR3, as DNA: TGTGCCAGCAGTTCCAATACAGGCCACTATGGCTACACCTTC.

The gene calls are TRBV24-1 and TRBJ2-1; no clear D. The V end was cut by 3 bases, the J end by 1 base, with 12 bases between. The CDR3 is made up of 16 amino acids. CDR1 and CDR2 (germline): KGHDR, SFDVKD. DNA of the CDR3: TGTGCCACCAGTGATAAACAACAGAAATCCTACAATGAGCAGTTCTTC. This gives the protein CATSDKQQKSYNEQFF.

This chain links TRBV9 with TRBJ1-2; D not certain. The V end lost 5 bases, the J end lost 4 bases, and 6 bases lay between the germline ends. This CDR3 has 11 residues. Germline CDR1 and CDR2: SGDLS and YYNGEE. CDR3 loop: CASSSSYGYTF. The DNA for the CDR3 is TGTGCCAGCAGTTCTAGCTATGGCTACACCTTC.

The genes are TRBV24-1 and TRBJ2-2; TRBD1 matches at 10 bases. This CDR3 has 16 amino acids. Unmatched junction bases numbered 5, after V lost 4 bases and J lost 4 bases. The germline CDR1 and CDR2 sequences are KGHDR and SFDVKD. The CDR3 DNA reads TGTGCCACCAGTGACTCGACAGGGGGCAGCACCGGGGAGCTGTTTTTT. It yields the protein CATSDSTGGSTGELFF.

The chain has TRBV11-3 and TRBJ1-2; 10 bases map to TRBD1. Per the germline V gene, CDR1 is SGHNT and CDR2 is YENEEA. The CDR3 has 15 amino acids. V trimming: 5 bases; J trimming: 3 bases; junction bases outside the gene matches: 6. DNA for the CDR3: TGTGCCAGCAGCCCTCGACAGGGGGCGGACTATGGCTACACCTTC. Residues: CASSPRQGADYGYTF.

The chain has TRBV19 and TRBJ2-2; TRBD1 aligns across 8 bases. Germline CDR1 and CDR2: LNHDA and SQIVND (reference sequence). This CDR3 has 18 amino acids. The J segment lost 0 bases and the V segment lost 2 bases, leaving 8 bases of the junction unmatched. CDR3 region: CASSIWQGARANTGELFF. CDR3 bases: TGTGCCAGTAGTATATGGCAGGGGGCTAGAGCGAACACCGGGGAGCTGTTTTTT.

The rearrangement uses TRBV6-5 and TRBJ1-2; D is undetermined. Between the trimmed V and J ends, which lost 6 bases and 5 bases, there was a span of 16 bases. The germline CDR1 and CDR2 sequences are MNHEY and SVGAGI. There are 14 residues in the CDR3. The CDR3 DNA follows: TGTGCCAGCAGCCGCATGGCAGCTTGGTATGGCTACACCTTC. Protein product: CASSRMAAWYGYTF.

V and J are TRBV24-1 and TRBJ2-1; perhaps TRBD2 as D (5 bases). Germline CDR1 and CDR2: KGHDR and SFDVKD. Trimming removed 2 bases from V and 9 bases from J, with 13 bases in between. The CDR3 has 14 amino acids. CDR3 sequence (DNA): TGTGCCACCAGTGATTATTCGGGAAGTAGTGAGCAGTTCTTC. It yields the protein CATSDYSGSSEQFF.

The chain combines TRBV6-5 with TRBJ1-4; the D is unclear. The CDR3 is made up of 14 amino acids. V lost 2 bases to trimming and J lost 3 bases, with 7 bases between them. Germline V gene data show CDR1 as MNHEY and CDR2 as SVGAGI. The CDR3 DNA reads TGTGCCAGCAGTTACAGGTCTGCTAATGAAAAACTGTTTTTT. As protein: CASSYRSANEKLFF.

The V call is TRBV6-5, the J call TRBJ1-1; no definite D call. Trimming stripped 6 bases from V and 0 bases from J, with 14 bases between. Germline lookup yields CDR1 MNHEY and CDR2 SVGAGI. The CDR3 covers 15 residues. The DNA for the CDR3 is TGTGCCAGCAGCCCAATCGTCCGCGTGAACACTGAAGCTTTCTTT. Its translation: CASSPIVRVNTEAFF.

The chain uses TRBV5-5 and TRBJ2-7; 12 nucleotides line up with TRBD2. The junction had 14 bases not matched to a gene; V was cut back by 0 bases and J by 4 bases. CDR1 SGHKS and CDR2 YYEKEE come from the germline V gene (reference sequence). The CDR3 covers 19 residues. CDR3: CASSLAAFLGLAGNYEQYF. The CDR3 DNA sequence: TGTGCCAGCAGCTTGGCCGCATTTCTTGGACTAGCGGGAAATTACGAGCAGTACTTC.

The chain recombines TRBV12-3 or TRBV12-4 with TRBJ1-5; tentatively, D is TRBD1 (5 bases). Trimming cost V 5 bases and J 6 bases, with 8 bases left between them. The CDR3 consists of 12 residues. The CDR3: CASSGDSQPQHF. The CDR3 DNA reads TGTGCCAGCAGTGGGGACTCTCAGCCCCAGCATTTT.

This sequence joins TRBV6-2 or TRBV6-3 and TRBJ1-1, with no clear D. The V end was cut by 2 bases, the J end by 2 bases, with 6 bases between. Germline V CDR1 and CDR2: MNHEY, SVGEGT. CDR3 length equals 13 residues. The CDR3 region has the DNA TGTGCCAGCAGTTACATCCTTAACACTGAAGCTTTCTTT. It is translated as CASSYILNTEAFF.

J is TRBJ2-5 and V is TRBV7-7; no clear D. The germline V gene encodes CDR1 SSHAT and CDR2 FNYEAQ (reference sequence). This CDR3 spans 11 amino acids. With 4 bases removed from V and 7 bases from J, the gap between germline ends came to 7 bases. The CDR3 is CASSSTGTQYF. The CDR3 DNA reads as TGTGCCAGCAGCTCGACCGGGACCCAGTACTTC.

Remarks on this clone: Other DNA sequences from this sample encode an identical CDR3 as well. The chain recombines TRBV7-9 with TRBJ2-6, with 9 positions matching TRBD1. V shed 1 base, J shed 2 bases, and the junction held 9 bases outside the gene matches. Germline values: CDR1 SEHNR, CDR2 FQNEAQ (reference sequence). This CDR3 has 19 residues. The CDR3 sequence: CASSLGTGGGGAGANVLTF. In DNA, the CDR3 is TGTGCCAGCAGCTTAGGCACAGGGGGCGGAGGGGCTGGGGCCAACGTCCTGACTTTC.

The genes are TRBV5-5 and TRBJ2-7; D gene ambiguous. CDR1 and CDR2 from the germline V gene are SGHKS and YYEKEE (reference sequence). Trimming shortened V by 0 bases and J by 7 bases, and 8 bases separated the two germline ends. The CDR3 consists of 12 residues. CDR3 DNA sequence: TGTGCCAGCAGCTTGGGTGAGGCGGAGCAGTACTTC. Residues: CASSLGEAEQYF.

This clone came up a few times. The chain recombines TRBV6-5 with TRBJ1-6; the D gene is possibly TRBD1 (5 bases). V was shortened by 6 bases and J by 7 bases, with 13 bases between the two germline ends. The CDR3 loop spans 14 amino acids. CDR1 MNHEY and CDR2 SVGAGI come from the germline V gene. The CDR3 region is CASRPGLGNSPLHF. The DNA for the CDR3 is TGTGCCAGCAGACCGGGGCTCGGAAATTCACCCCTCCACTTT.